This T cell receptor (beta chain) was sequenced during a study of blood T cell repertoires in COVID-19. Data came from immunoSEQ multiplex PCR; TCRdb stores just in-frame clones and leaves some out. The repertoire holds roughly 140,000 clones, approximately 80% seen once, with around 3.8% in the top ten. CDR3 size: 17 residues. The germline V gene has CDR1 LNHDA and CDR2 SQIVND (reference sequence). The V end was cut by 5 bases, the J end by 4 bases, with 23 bases between. The sequenced material came from peripheral blood. V gene TRBV19 combines with J gene TRBJ1-1; D is perhaps TRBD1 (5 bases). The sequence came from a man in his sixties or seventies who had recovered from COVID-19. The CDR3 coding sequence is TGTGCCAGTAGTGACACGGACATGTCCCTCCACTTCACTGAAGCTTTCTTT. As protein: CASSDTDMSLHFTEAFF.